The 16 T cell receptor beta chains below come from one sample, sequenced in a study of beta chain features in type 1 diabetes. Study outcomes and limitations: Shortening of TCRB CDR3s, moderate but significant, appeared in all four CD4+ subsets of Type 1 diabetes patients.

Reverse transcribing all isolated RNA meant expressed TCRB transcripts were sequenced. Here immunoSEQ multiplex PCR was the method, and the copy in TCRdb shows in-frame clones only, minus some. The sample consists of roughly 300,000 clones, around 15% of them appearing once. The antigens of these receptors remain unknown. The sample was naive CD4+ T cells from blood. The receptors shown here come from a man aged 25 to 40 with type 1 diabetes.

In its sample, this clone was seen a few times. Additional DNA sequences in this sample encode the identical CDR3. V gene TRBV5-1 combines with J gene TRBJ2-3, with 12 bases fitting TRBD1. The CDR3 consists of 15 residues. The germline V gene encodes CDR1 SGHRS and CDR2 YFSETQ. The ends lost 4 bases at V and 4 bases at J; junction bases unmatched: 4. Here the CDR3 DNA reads TGCGCCAGCAGCCTCGGGACAGGGGGCGCAGATACGCAGTATTTT. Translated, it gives CASSLGTGGADTQYF.

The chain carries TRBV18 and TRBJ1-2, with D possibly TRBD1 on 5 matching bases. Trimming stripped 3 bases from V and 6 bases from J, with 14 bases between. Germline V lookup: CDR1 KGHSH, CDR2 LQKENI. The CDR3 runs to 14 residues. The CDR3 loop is CASSPSQGLDGYTF. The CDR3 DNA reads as TGTGCCAGCTCACCGTCTCAGGGTTTAGATGGCTACACCTTC. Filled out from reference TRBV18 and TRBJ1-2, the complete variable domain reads NAGVMQNPRHLVRRRGQEARLRCSPMKGHSHVYWYRQLPEEGLKFMVYLQKENIIDESGMPKERFSAEFPKEGPSILRIQQVVRGDSAAYFCASSPSQGLDGYTFGSGTRLTVV.

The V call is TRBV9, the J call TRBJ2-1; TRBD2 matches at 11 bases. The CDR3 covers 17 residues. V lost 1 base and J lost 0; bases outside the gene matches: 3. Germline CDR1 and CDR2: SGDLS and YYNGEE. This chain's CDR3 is CASSVRSGRASYNEQFF. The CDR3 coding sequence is TGTGCCAGCAGCGTACGTAGCGGGAGGGCCTCCTACAATGAGCAGTTCTTC.

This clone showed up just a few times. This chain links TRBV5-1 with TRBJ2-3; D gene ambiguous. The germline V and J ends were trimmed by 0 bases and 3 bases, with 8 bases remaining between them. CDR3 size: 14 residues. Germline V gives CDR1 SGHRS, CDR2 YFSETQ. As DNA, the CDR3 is TGCGCCAGCAGCTTGGAACAGCTTACAGATACGCAGTATTTT. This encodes CASSLEQLTDTQYF.

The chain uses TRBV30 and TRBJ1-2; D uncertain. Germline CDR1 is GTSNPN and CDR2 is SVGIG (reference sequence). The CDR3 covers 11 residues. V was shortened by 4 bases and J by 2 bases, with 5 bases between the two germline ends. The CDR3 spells CAWTSNYGYTF. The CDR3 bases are TGTGCCTGGACATCCAACTATGGCTACACCTTC. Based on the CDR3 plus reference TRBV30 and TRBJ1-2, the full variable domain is SQTIHQWPATLVQPVGSPLSLECTVEGTSNPNLYWYRQAAGRGLQLLFYSVGIGQISSEVPQNLSASRPQDRQFILSSKKLLLSDSGFYLCAWTSNYGYTFGSGTRLTVV.

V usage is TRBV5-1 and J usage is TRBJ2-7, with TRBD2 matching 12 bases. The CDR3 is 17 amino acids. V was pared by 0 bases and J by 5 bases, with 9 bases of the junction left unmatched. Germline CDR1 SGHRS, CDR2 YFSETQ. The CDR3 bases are TGCGCCAGCAGCTTGGGACTAGCGGGAGCATCATACGACGAGCAGTACTTC. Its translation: CASSLGLAGASYDEQYF. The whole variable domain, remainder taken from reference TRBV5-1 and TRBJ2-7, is KAGVTQTPRYLIKTRGQQVTLSCSPISGHRSVSWYQQTPGQGLQFLFEYFSETQRNKGNFPGRFSGRQFSNSRSEMNVSTLELGDSALYLCASSLGLAGASYDEQYFGPGTRLTVT.

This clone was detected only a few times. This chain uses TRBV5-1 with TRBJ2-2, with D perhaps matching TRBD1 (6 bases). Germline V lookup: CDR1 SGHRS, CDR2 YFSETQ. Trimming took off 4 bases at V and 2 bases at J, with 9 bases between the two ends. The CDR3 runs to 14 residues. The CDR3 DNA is TGCGCCAGCAGCCCGGGACACAACACCGGGGAGCTGTTTTTT. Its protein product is CASSPGHNTGELFF.

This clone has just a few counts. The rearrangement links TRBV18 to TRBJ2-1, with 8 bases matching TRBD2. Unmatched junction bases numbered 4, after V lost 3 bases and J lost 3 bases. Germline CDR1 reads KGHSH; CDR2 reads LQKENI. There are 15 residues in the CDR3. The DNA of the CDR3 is TGTGCCAGCTCACCGCCTAGCGGGTACTACAATGAGCAGTTCTTC. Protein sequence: CASSPPSGYYNEQFF.

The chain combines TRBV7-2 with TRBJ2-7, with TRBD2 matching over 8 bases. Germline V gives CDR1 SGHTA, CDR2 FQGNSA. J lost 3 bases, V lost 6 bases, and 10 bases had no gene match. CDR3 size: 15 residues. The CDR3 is CASSSIAGRVYEQYF. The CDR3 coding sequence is TGTGCCAGCAGTTCGATAGCGGGACGGGTCTACGAGCAGTACTTC.

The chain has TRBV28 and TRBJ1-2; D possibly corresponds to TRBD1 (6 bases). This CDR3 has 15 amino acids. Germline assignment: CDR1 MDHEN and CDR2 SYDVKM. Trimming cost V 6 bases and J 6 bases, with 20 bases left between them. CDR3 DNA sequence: TGTGCCAGCAGCCCCAACAGGGAACCCCGCAATGGCTACACCTTC. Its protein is CASSPNREPRNGYTF.

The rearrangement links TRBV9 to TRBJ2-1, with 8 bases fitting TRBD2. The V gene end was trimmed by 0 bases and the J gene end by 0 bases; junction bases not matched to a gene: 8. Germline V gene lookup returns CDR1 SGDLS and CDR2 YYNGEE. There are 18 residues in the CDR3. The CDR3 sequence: CASSVDGRSGSSYNEQFF. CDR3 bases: TGTGCCAGCAGCGTAGATGGGAGGAGCGGGAGCTCCTACAATGAGCAGTTCTTC.

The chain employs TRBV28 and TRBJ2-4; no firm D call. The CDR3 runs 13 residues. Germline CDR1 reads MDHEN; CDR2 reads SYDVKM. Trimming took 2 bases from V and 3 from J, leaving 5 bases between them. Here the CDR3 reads CASSLTVKNIQYF. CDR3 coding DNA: TGTGCCAGCAGTTTAACAGTCAAAAACATTCAGTACTTC.

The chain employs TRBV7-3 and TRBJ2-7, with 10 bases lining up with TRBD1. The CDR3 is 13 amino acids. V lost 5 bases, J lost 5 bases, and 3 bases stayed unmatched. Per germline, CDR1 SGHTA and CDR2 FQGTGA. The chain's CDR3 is CASSPDRGDEQYF. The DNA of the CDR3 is TGTGCCAGCAGCCCGGACAGGGGGGACGAGCAGTACTTC.

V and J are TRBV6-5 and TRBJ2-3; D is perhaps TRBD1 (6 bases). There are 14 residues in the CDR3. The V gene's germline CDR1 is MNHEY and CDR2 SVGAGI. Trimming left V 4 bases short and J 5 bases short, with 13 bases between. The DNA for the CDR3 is TGTGCCAGCAGTTTTGGGGGCGTTGAAGATACGCAGTATTTT. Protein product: CASSFGGVEDTQYF.

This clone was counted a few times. CDR3 DNA sequence: TGTGCCAGCAGCTTTGCTAGAATGGGCAATGAGCAGTTCTTC. Translating it yields CASSFARMGNEQFF. The J gene is TRBJ2-1, the V gene TRBV11-2; D is ambiguous. V dropped 3 bases and J dropped 6 bases, with 12 bases sitting between them. This CDR3 contains 14 residues. The germline CDR1 and CDR2 sequences are SGHAT and FQNNGV.

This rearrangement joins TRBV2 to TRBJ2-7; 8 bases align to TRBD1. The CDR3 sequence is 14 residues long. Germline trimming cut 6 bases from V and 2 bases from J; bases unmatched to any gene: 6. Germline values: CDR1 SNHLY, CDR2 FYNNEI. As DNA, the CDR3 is TGTGCCAGCAGGGACAGGGAAGTCGCCTACGAGCAGTACTTC. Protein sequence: CASRDREVAYEQYF.